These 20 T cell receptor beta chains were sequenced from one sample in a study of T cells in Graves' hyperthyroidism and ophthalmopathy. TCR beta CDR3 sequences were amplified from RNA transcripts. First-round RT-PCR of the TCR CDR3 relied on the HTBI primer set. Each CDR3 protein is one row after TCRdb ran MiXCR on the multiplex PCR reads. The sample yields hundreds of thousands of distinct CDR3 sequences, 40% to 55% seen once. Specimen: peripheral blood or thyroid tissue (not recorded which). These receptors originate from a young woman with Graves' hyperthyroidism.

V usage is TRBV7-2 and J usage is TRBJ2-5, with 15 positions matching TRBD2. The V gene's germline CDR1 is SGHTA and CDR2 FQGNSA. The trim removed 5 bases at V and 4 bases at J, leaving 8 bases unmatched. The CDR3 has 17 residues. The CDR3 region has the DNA TGTGCCAGCAGCCGGATCGTGGGACTAGCGGGAGGAGAGACCCAGTACTTC. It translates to CASSRIVGLAGGETQYF.

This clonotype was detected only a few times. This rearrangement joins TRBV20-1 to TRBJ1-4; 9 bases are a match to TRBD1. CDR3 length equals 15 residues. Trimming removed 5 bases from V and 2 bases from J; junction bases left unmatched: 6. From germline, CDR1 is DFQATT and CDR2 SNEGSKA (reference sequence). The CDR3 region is CSAPGTGRTNEKLFF. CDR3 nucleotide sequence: TGCAGTGCTCCTGGGACAGGGAGGACTAATGAAAAACTGTTTTTT.

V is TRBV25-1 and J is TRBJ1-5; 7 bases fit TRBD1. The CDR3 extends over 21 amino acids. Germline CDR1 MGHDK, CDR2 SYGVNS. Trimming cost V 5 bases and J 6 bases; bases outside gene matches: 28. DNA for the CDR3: TGTGCCAGCAGTTTAGGGGCGTTATTTGACGAGACAGGGCTACAAGCTCAGCCCCAGCATTTT. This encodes CASSLGALFDETGLQAQPQHF. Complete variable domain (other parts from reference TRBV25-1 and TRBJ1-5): EADIYQTPRYLVIGTGKKITLECSQTMGHDKMYWYQQDPGMELHLIHYSYGVNSTEKGDLSSESTVSRIRTEHFPLTLESARPSHTSQYLCASSLGALFDETGLQAQPQHFGDGTRLSIL.

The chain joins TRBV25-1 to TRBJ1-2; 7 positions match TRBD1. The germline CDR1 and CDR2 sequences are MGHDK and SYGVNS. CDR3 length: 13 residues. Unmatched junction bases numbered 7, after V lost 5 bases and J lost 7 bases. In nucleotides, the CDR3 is TGTGCCAGCAGTACCTCAGGGGGAAGTGGCTACACCTTC. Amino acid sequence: CASSTSGGSGYTF.

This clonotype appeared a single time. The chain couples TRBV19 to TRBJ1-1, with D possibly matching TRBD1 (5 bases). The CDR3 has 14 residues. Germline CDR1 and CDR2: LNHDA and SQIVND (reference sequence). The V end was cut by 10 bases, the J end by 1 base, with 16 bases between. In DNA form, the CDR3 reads TGTGCCACCCGAAGGGGCAACAAGAACACTGAAGCTTTCTTT. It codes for CATRRGNKNTEAFF. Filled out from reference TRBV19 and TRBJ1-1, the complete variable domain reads DGGITQSPKYLFRKEGQNVTLSCEQNLNHDAMYWYRQDPGQGLRLIYYSQIVNDFQKGDIAEGYSVSREKKESFPLTVTSAQKNPTAFYLCATRRGNKNTEAFFGQGTRLTVV.

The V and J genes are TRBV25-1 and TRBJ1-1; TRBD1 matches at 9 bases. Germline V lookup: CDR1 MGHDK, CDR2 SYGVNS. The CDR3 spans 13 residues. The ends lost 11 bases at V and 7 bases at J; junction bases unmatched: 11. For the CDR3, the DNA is TGTGCCTGGAATGTTGGGGGACAGGGTGAAGCTTTCTTT. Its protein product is CAWNVGGQGEAFF.

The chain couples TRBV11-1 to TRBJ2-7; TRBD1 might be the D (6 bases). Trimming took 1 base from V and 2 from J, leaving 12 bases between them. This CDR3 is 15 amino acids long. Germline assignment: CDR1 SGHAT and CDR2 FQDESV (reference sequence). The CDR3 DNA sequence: TGTGCCAGCAGCTTAGGAAAGACAGGTACCTACGAGCAGTACTTC. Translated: CASSLGKTGTYEQYF.

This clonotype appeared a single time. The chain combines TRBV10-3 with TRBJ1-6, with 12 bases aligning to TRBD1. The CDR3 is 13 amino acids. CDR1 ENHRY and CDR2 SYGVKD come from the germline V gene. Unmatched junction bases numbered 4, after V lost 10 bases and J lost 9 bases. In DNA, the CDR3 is TGTGCCACCCGGGACAGGGGGCCTTCACCCCTCCACTTT. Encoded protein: CATRDRGPSPLHF.

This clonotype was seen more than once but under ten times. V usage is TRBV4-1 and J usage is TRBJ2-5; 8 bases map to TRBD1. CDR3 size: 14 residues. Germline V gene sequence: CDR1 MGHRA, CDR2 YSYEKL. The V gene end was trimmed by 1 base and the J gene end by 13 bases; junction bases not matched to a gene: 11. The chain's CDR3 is CASSQGLGTGGPYF. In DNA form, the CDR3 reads TGCGCCAGCAGCCAAGGACTCGGGACAGGAGGTCCGTACTTC.

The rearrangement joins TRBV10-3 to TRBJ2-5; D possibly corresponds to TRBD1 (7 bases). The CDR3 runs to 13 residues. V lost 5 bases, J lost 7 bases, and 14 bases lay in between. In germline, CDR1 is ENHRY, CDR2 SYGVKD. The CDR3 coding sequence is TGTGCCATCAGTCCACAGGGGCGGGGGACCCAGTACTTC. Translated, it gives CAISPQGRGTQYF.

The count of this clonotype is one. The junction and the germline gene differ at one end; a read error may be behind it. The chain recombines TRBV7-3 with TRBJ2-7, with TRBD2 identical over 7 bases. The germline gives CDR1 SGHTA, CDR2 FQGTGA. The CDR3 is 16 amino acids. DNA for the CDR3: TGCGCCAGCAGCCAGGACACGGGGGGAATTTCCTACGAGCAGTACTTC. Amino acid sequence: CASSQDTGGISYEQYF.

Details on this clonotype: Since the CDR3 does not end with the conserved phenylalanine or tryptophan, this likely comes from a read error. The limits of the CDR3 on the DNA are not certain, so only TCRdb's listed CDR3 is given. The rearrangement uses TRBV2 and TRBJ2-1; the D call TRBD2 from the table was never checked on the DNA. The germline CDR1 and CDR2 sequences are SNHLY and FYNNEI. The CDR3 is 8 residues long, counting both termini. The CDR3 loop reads CASSEETS.

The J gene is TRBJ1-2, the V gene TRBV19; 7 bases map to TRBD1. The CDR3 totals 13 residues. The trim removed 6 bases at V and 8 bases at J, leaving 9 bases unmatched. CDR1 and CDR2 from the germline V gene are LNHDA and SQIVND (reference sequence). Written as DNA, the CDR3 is TGTGCCAGTAGCACCGACAGGGCAAGAGGCTACACCTTC. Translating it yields CASSTDRARGYTF.

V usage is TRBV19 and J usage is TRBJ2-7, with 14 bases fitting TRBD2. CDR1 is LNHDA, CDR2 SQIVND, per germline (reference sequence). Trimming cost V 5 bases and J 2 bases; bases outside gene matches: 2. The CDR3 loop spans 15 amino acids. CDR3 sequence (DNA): TGTGCCAGTAGTCGGACTAGCGGGAGGACCTACGAGCAGTACTTC. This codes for CASSRTSGRTYEQYF.

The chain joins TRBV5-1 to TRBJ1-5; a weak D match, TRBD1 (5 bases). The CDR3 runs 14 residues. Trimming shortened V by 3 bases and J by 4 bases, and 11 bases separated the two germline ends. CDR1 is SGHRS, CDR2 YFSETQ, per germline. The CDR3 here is CASSWDGGNQPQHF. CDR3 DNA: TGCGCCAGCAGCTGGGACGGGGGTAATCAGCCCCAGCATTTT. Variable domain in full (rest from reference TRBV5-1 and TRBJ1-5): KAGVTQTPRYLIKTRGQQVTLSCSPISGHRSVSWYQQTPGQGLQFLFEYFSETQRNKGNFPGRFSGRQFSNSRSEMNVSTLELGDSALYLCASSWDGGNQPQHFGDGTRLSIL.

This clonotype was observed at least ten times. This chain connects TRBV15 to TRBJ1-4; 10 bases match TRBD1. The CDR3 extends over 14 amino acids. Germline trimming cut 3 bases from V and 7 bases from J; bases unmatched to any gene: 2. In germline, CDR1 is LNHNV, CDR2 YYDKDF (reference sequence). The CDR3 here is CATSSRDRGEKLFF. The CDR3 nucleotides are TGTGCCACCAGCAGCCGGGACAGGGGTGAAAAACTGTTTTTT. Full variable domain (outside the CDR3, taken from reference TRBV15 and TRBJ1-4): DAMVIQNPRYQVTQFGKPVTLSCSQTLNHNVMYWYQQKSSQAPKLLFHYYDKDFNNEADTPDNFQSRRPNTSFCFLDIRSPGLGDTAMYLCATSSRDRGEKLFFGSGTQLSVL.

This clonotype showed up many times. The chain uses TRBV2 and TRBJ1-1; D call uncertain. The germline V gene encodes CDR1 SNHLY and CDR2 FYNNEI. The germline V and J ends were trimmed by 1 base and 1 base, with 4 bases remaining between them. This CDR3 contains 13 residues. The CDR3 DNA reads TGTGCCAGCAGTGAAGAAAGGAACACTGAAGCTTTCTTT. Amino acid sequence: CASSEERNTEAFF. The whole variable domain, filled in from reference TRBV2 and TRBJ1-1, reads EPEVTQTPSHQVTQMGQEVILRCVPISNHLYFYWYRQILGQKVEFLVSFYNNEISEKSEIFDDQFSVERPDGSNFTLKIRSTKLEDSAMYFCASSEERNTEAFFGQGTRLTVV.

CDR3 protein: CASSSTTEISNQPQHF. The DNA for the CDR3 is TGTGCCAGCAGTTCCACGACAGAAATTAGCAATCAGCCCCAGCATTTT. The V call is TRBV6-5, the J call TRBJ1-5, with D possibly matching TRBD1 (5 bases). The CDR3 spans 16 residues. Germline V gene sequence: CDR1 MNHEY, CDR2 SVGAGI. V lost 4 bases to trimming and J lost 0 bases, with 13 bases between them.

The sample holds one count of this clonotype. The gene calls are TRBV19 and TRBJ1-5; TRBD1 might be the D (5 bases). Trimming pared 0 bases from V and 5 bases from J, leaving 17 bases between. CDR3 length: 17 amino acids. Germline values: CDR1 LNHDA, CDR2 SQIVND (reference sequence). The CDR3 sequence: CASSIDNLRTIHQPQHF. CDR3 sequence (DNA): TGTGCCAGTAGTATAGATAATCTGCGGACAATCCATCAGCCCCAGCATTTT.

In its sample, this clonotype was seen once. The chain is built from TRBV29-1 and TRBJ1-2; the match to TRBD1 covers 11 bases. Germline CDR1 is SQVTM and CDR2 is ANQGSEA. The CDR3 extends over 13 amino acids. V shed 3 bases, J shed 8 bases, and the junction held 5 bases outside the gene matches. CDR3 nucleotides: TGCAGCGTTGAGGATCGGACAGGGGGCGGCTACACCTTC. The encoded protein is CSVEDRTGGGYTF.